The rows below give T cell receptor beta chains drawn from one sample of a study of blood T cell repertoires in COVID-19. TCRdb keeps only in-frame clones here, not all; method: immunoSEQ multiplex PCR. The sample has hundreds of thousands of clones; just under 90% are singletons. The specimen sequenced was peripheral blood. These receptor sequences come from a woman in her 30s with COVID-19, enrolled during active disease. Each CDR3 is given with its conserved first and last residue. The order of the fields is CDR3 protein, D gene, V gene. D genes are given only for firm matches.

cdr3_aa: CASSQDLPSQETQYF
d_call: .
v_call: TRBV4-1

cdr3_aa: CASSQLEPGTNEKLFF
d_call: .
v_call: TRBV7-9

cdr3_aa: CASSRTGGEQPQHF
d_call: TRBD1
v_call: TRBV5-1

cdr3_aa: CASSRNSGDIQYF
d_call: .
v_call: TRBV7-2

cdr3_aa: CASSEIEGFLVPEYF
d_call: .
v_call: TRBV6-1

cdr3_aa: CASSEYNFPLEKLFF
d_call: .
v_call: TRBV6-1

cdr3_aa: CASGGVGGNNSPLHF
d_call: .
v_call: TRBV6-7

cdr3_aa: CASRPRKGARIYYGYTF
d_call: .
v_call: TRBV21-1

cdr3_aa: CASSLRLSNTEAFF
d_call: .
v_call: TRBV5-4

cdr3_aa: CASSLPRGNTDTQYF
d_call: .
v_call: TRBV11-2

cdr3_aa: CAPVARGLANEQFF
d_call: .
v_call: TRBV5-4

cdr3_aa: CASSLYSGNTIYF
d_call: .
v_call: TRBV5-1

cdr3_aa: CASSPLPTSGSTDTQYF
d_call: TRBD2
v_call: TRBV7-9

cdr3_aa: CASSQASGTGGSGELFF
d_call: TRBD1
v_call: TRBV4-2

cdr3_aa: CASPGSPGTSGTYTGELFF
d_call: TRBD2
v_call: TRBV27

cdr3_aa: CASSSQGAAGNTIYF
d_call: TRBD1
v_call: TRBV5-4

cdr3_aa: CASSRRSGASGNTIYF
d_call: .
v_call: TRBV3-1/TRBV3-2

cdr3_aa: CASSEVLATNTGELFF
d_call: .
v_call: TRBV6-1

cdr3_aa: CASSLGSTGVANEKLFF
d_call: TRBD1
v_call: TRBV7-9

cdr3_aa: CASSIASAGGRNEQFF
d_call: TRBD2
v_call: TRBV19